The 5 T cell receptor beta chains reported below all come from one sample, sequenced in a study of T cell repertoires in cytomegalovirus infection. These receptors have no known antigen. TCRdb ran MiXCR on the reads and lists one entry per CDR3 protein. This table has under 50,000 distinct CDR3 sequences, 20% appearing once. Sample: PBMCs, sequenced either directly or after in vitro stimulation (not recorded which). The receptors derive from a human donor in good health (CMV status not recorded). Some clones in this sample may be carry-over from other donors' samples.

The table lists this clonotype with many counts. The CDR3 coding sequence is TGTGCCAGCAGTGAGACAGGGACTAACTATGGCTACACCTTC. It is translated as CASSETGTNYGYTF. The J gene is TRBJ1-2, the V gene TRBV2; 7 positions agree with TRBD1. V was pared by 3 bases and J by 0 bases, with 1 base of the junction left unmatched. The CDR3 extends over 14 amino acids. Germline V CDR1 and CDR2: SNHLY, FYNNEI.

The CDR3 region has the DNA TGTGCCAGCAGCGGACGGACGGGGAACACTGAAGCTTTCTTT. Its protein is CASSGRTGNTEAFF. The chain joins TRBV5-5 to TRBJ1-1; D unclear. CDR3 length: 14 amino acids. Germline V lookup: CDR1 SGHKS, CDR2 YYEKEE (reference sequence). Trimming took 4 bases from V and 1 from J, leaving 11 bases between them.

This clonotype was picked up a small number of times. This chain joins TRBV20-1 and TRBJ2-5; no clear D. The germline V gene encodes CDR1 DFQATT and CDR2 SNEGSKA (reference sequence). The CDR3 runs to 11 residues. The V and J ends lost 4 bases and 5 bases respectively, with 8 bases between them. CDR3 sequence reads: CSANVVETQYF. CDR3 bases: TGCAGTGCTAACGTAGTGGAGACCCAGTACTTC.

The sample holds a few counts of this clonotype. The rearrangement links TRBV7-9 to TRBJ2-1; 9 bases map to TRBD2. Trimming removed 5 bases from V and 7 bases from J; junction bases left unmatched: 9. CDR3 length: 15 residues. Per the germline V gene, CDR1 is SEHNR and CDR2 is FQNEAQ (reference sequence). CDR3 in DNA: TGTGCCAGCAGCCATAGCGGGGGTGGGGGAAATGAGCAGTTCTTC. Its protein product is CASSHSGGGGNEQFF.

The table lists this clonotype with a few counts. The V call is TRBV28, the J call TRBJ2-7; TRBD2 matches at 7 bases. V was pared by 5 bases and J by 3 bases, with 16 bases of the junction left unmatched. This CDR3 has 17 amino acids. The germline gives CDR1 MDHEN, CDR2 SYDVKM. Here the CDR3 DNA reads TGTGCCAGCAGTGAATTAACACTAGCGTCGGTCTACTACGAGCAGTACTTC. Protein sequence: CASSELTLASVYYEQYF.